Below are 30 T cell receptor beta chains sequenced from a single sample in a study of long-term antiretroviral therapy in people with HIV. The assay used was immunoSEQ (version v3.0), run at survey level. Profiling relied on immunoSEQ multiplex PCR, and the TCRdb table lists in-frame clones only, not all of them. The sample comprises 42,000 or so clones, around 83% of which are singletons, and roughly 6.1% rests with the top ten. Sequencing used unsorted PBMCs, obtained 3.1 years after starting antiretroviral therapy. The receptors here all came from a woman between 50 and 59 years old with HIV.

This chain joins TRBV9 and TRBJ1-5; D is uncertain. V was trimmed by 5 bases and J by 4 bases, leaving 13 bases between them. CDR3 size: 14 residues. Germline CDR1 and CDR2: SGDLS and YYNGEE. The chain's CDR3 is CASSSGVSNQPQHF. The CDR3 DNA reads TGTGCCAGCAGTTCTGGGGTGTCAAATCAGCCCCAGCATTTT.

This chain uses TRBV11-2 with TRBJ2-3; D ambiguous. The CDR3 totals 14 residues. Germline values: CDR1 SGHAT, CDR2 FQNNGV. Trimming cost V 0 bases and J 4 bases, with 8 bases left between them. The CDR3 DNA reads as TGTGCCAGCAGCTTAGATAAGCGCTCAGATACGCAGTATTTT. Encoded protein: CASSLDKRSDTQYF. Combining the CDR3 with reference TRBV11-2 and TRBJ2-3 gives the whole variable domain EAGVAQSPRYKIIEKRQSVAFWCNPISGHATLYWYQQILGQGPKLLIQFQNNGVVDDSQLPKDRFSAERLKGVDSTLKIQPAKLEDSAVYLCASSLDKRSDTQYFGPGTRLTVL.

This clone was detected a few times. The V call is TRBV7-2, the J call TRBJ1-3; TRBD1 might be the D (5 bases). This CDR3 comprises 14 residues. V lost 3 bases to trimming and J lost 1 base, with 7 bases between them. CDR1 SGHTA and CDR2 FQGNSA come from the germline V gene. The CDR3 loop is CASSLPGSGNTIYF. CDR3 coding DNA: TGTGCCAGCAGCTTGCCAGGGTCTGGAAACACCATATATTTT.

This chain connects TRBV30 to TRBJ1-3; 7 nucleotides line up with TRBD1. Germline CDR1 reads GTSNPN; CDR2 reads SVGIG (reference sequence). The V segment lost 3 bases and the J segment 0 bases; nucleotides outside the gene matches: 5. This CDR3 has 15 residues. In DNA, the CDR3 is TGTGCCTGGAGACCCCGGGACAGCTCTGGAAACACCATATATTTT. This codes for CAWRPRDSSGNTIYF.

The chain employs TRBV5-1 and TRBJ2-7, with D maybe TRBD1 (6 bases). The V gene's germline CDR1 is SGHRS and CDR2 YFSETQ. The CDR3 covers 14 residues. V was pared by 1 base and J by 5 bases, with 13 bases between. CDR3 loop: CASSLMGAVDEQYF. For the CDR3, the DNA is TGCGCCAGCAGCTTGATGGGGGCAGTCGACGAGCAGTACTTC.

The rearrangement links TRBV7-3 to TRBJ2-3; D not certain. CDR1 and CDR2 from the germline V gene are SGHTA and FQGTGA. CDR3 length: 13 residues. V was cut by 1 base and J by 6 bases, with 8 bases left in between. CDR3 sequence (DNA): TGTGCCAGCAGCTTAAGTTATCAGGATACGCAGTATTTT. This encodes CASSLSYQDTQYF.

A word on this clone: The germline gene is not matched at one end of the junction; a read error may be the cause. The chain couples TRBV10-1 to TRBJ1-1; 8 bases line up with TRBD1. This CDR3 contains 11 residues. Germline-derived CDR1 and CDR2 are WNHNN and SYGVQD (reference sequence). The CDR3 bases are TGCGCCAGCAGTGAGACGAAACAGGGGGACTTT. This gives the protein CASSETKQGDF.

This clone was counted only a few times. The CDR3 is CASSLIVGPYEQYF. CDR3 bases: TGTGCCAGCAGCTTAATAGTCGGACCCTACGAGCAGTACTTC. This chain joins TRBV7-9 and TRBJ2-7; D is undetermined. The CDR3 extends over 14 amino acids. V was shortened by 2 bases and J by 2 bases, with 10 bases between the two germline ends. CDR1 is SEHNR, CDR2 FQNEAQ, per germline (reference sequence).

This clone was observed a few times. The chain links TRBV10-3 to TRBJ1-2; 8 bases agree with TRBD1. In germline, CDR1 is ENHRY, CDR2 SYGVKD. V shed 7 bases, J shed 8 bases, and the junction held 6 bases outside the gene matches. The CDR3 has 12 amino acids. CDR3 in amino acids: CAITPTGDGYTF. CDR3 in DNA: TGTGCCATCACCCCGACAGGGGACGGCTACACCTTC.

This clone has a single count. This chain joins TRBV30 and TRBJ1-4; 8 positions match TRBD1. Germline CDR1 GTSNPN, CDR2 SVGIG (reference sequence). After removal of 3 bases from V and 0 bases from J, the junction contained 3 bases not matched to a gene. This CDR3 is built from 15 residues. In DNA form, the CDR3 reads TGTGCCTGGAGGGAGACAGGGGCAACTAATGAAAAACTGTTTTTT. Protein: CAWRETGATNEKLFF.

V gene TRBV7-2 combines with J gene TRBJ2-7; a possible D gene is TRBD1 (5 bases). The CDR3 runs to 13 residues. Germline V gene lookup returns CDR1 SGHTA and CDR2 FQGNSA. V shed 5 bases and J shed 2 bases, with 10 bases lying between them. In DNA form, the CDR3 reads TGTGCCAGCAGCGAGACAGCAGCCTACGAGCAGTACTTC. Translating it yields CASSETAAYEQYF. Full variable domain (missing parts from reference TRBV7-2 and TRBJ2-7): GAGVSQSPSNKVTEKGKDVELRCDPISGHTALYWYRQSLGQGLEFLIYFQGNSAPDKSGLPSDRFSAERTGGSVSTLTIQRTQQEDSAVYLCASSETAAYEQYFGPGTRLTVT.

The J gene is TRBJ2-5, the V gene TRBV11-2; 12 bases are a match to TRBD1. The CDR3 has 16 amino acids. CDR1 is SGHAT and CDR2 is FQNNGV in the germline V gene. After removal of 3 bases from V and 5 bases from J, the junction contained 7 bases not matched to a gene. The CDR3: CASSFRGTGGNETQYF. The CDR3 DNA is TGTGCCAGCAGCTTTAGGGGGACAGGGGGCAACGAGACCCAGTACTTC.

J is TRBJ1-6 and V is TRBV6-1, with D uncertain. The CDR3 length is 13 residues. Germline V CDR1 and CDR2: MNHNS, SASEGT. Trimming left V 0 bases short and J 12 bases short, with 9 bases between. CDR3 loop: CASSEALVGPLHF. CDR3 nucleotides: TGTGCCAGCAGTGAAGCTCTGGTGGGACCCCTCCACTTT.

The CDR3 coding sequence is TGTGCCAGCGCGGACAGTGGGGGCAATCAGCCCCAGCATTTT. Encoded protein: CASADSGGNQPQHF. The rearrangement uses TRBV18 and TRBJ1-5, with D maybe TRBD1 (6 bases). Trimming removed 8 bases at V and 2 bases at J, with 13 bases between. This CDR3 region has 14 residues. CDR1 KGHSH and CDR2 LQKENI come from the germline V gene.

In its sample, this clone was seen once. V and J are TRBV5-8 and TRBJ2-5; 8 nucleotides align to TRBD2. With 4 bases clipped from V and 4 bases from J, the junction kept 15 bases outside the gene matches. Germline V CDR1 and CDR2: SGHTS, YDEGEE. The CDR3 has 17 residues. The chain's CDR3 is CASSEGVGRGRGETQYF. The CDR3 region has the DNA TGTGCCAGCAGCGAAGGCGTCGGGAGGGGGAGGGGAGAGACCCAGTACTTC.

The chain uses TRBV2 and TRBJ2-3; D is uncertain. The CDR3 is made up of 13 amino acids. Per the germline V gene, CDR1 is SNHLY and CDR2 is FYNNEI. V was clipped by 5 bases and J by 4 bases, with 10 bases between them. This chain's CDR3 is CASSTGPPDTQYF. CDR3 in DNA: TGTGCCAGCAGTACCGGGCCCCCAGATACGCAGTATTTT. Variable domain in full (rest from reference TRBV2 and TRBJ2-3): EPEVTQTPSHQVTQMGQEVILRCVPISNHLYFYWYRQILGQKVEFLVSFYNNEISEKSEIFDDQFSVERPDGSNFTLKIRSTKLEDSAMYFCASSTGPPDTQYFGPGTRLTVL.

The chain has TRBV5-4 and TRBJ2-3; weak D call: TRBD1 (5 bases). Germline lookup yields CDR1 SGHNT and CDR2 YYREEE (reference sequence). V lost 0 bases to trimming and J lost 0 bases, with 8 bases between them. The CDR3 runs 15 residues. CDR3 DNA sequence: TGTGCCAGCAGCTTGGGGGGCCCAAGCACAGATACGCAGTATTTT. This translates into CASSLGGPSTDTQYF.

The chain carries TRBV5-1 and TRBJ1-1; 7 bases line up with TRBD1. Unmatched junction bases numbered 7, after V lost 4 bases and J lost 4 bases. The CDR3 has 14 residues. Germline V gene data show CDR1 as SGHRS and CDR2 as YFSETQ. In nucleotides, the CDR3 is TGCGCCAGCAGCCCTGTCCCAGGGGGCACTGAAGCTTTCTTT. Translation: CASSPVPGGTEAFF.

The chain couples TRBV27 to TRBJ2-7, with TRBD1 matching 7 bases. CDR3 size: 14 residues. With 5 bases clipped from V and 6 bases from J, the junction kept 10 bases outside the gene matches. Germline CDR1 reads MNHEY; CDR2 reads SMNVEV (reference sequence). CDR3 sequence reads: CASSDTGVLREQYF. As DNA, the CDR3 is TGTGCCAGCAGTGACACAGGGGTATTGCGCGAGCAGTACTTC.

This clone appeared a few times. The V gene is TRBV30, the J gene TRBJ1-3; 7 nucleotides line up with TRBD1. V lost 5 bases to trimming and J lost 0 bases; unmatched junction nucleotides: 4. The germline CDR1 and CDR2 sequences are GTSNPN and SVGIG (reference sequence). CDR3 size: 14 residues. CDR3 bases: TGTGCCTGGGACAGGGCTAGCTCTGGAAACACCATATATTTT. Translated, it gives CAWDRASSGNTIYF.

V usage is TRBV28 and J usage is TRBJ1-2, with D possibly matching TRBD1 (6 bases). V lost 3 bases to trimming and J lost 4 bases, with 12 bases between them. The CDR3 extends over 14 amino acids. Germline V CDR1 and CDR2: MDHEN, SYDVKM. This CDR3 is CASSFDRLTYGYTF. The CDR3, as DNA: TGTGCCAGCAGTTTCGACAGGTTGACCTATGGCTACACCTTC.

V usage is TRBV11-2 and J usage is TRBJ1-3; unclear D gene. The CDR3 consists of 14 residues. The germline V and J ends were trimmed by 0 bases and 4 bases, with 7 bases remaining between them. The germline V gene encodes CDR1 SGHAT and CDR2 FQNNGV. This CDR3 is CASSLDRLGNTIYF. CDR3 in DNA: TGTGCCAGCAGCTTAGACAGATTAGGAAACACCATATATTTT.

This chain links TRBV7-9 with TRBJ1-1; D unclear. The CDR3 loop spans 14 amino acids. Trimming left V 5 bases short and J 2 bases short, with 12 bases between. Germline lookup yields CDR1 SEHNR and CDR2 FQNEAQ (reference sequence). The CDR3 region has the DNA TGTGCCAGCAGCCCTACGAAGCAAAACACTGAAGCTTTCTTT. Translated, it gives CASSPTKQNTEAFF.

This clone appeared once. This CDR3 is CASSQGRTGATYEQYF. In DNA form, the CDR3 reads TGCGCCAGCAGCCAAGGGCGGACAGGCGCCACCTACGAGCAGTACTTC. V and J are TRBV4-1 and TRBJ2-7; 7 bases are a match to TRBD1. The junction had 8 bases not matched to a gene; V was cut back by 1 base and J by 2 bases. This CDR3 spans 16 amino acids. Germline loops: CDR1 MGHRA, CDR2 YSYEKL.

The rearrangement links TRBV7-8 to TRBJ1-1; TRBD1 aligns across 7 bases. The CDR3 runs to 15 residues. Germline values: CDR1 SGHVS, CDR2 FQNEAQ. With 2 bases clipped from V and 4 bases from J, the junction kept 7 bases outside the gene matches. CDR3 amino acids: CASSLWTGGLTEAFF. The CDR3 region has the DNA TGTGCCAGCAGCTTATGGACAGGAGGTCTCACTGAAGCTTTCTTT.

The V and J genes are TRBV18 and TRBJ2-2; TRBD1 might be the D (7 bases). Germline V gives CDR1 KGHSH, CDR2 LQKENI. V was trimmed by 5 bases and J by 2 bases, leaving 15 bases between them. The CDR3 length is 16 residues. The CDR3 loop reads CASSSYRGLNTGELFF. CDR3 nucleotides: TGTGCCAGCTCATCCTACAGGGGACTTAACACCGGGGAGCTGTTTTTT.

This clone was detected only once. The chain couples TRBV6-1 to TRBJ1-4; D remains ambiguous. The CDR3 covers 13 residues. V was trimmed by 11 bases and J by 0 bases, leaving 10 bases between them. Germline loops: CDR1 MNHNS, CDR2 SASEGT. This chain's CDR3 is CALLEATNEKLFF. The DNA of the CDR3 is TGTGCCCTCCTCGAGGCAACTAATGAAAAACTGTTTTTT.

CDR3 DNA sequence: TGTGCCAGCAGCCCGAGGGCGGGGGTTGCCGGGGAGCTGTTTTTT. Residues: CASSPRAGVAGELFF. The chain recombines TRBV13 with TRBJ2-2, with 7 positions matching TRBD2. Germline V CDR1 and CDR2: PRHDT, FYEKMQ (reference sequence). The CDR3 is made up of 15 amino acids. The junction had 9 bases not matched to a gene; V was cut back by 5 bases and J by 6 bases. Combining the CDR3 with reference TRBV13 and TRBJ2-2 gives the whole variable domain AAGVIQSPRHLIKEKRETATLKCYPIPRHDTVYWYQQGPGQDPQFLISFYEKMQSDKGSIPDRFSAQQFSDYHSELNMSSLELGDSALYFCASSPRAGVAGELFFGEGSRLTVL.

The chain carries TRBV7-6 and TRBJ2-2, with D possibly called TRBD1 or TRBD2 (6 bases each). Germline CDR1 and CDR2: SGHVS and FNYEAQ. There are 16 residues in the CDR3. V was trimmed by 4 bases and J by 5 bases, leaving 17 bases between them. Here the CDR3 reads CASSSRGEVGTGELFF. Here the CDR3 DNA reads TGTGCCAGCAGCTCAAGGGGGGAAGTTGGAACCGGGGAGCTGTTTTTT.

V usage is TRBV30 and J usage is TRBJ1-4; 9 positions agree with TRBD1. Germline CDR1 is GTSNPN and CDR2 is SVGIG (reference sequence). V was clipped by 7 bases and J by 8 bases; unmatched bases: 5. The CDR3 length is 12 residues. The CDR3 coding sequence is TGTGCCTCGCGACAGGGGGAAGAAAAACTGTTTTTT. The encoded protein is CASRQGEEKLFF.